This TCR beta chain was sequenced for a study of CD8 T cells in Susac syndrome. With random hexamers, reverse transcription was performed on about 0.45 to 1 ug of RNA. The immunoSEQ assay covered 54 Vbeta and 13 Jbeta segments for CDR3. TCRdb ran MiXCR on the immunoSEQ multiplex PCR reads and lists one entry per CDR3 protein. The sample records approximately 170,000 distinct CDR3 sequences, just over 90% being singletons. Sequencing targeted TCR beta in T cells from blood (CD8+ and CD4+). The study used healthy donors as controls matched for age and sex. The CD8+ and CD4+ T cells were negatively isolated, with the TEMRA cells enriched by FACS. The ends were cut back, 6 bases at V and 1 base at J, with 6 bases in the middle. Germline V gene data show CDR1 as MNHEY and CDR2 as SVGEGT. The CDR3 is 12 amino acids.

The sample consisted of CD4+ T cells from PBMCs. This sequence originates from a human donor in good health. V gene TRBV6-2 or TRBV6-3 combines with J gene TRBJ1-1; D gene unclear. The CDR3 spells CASSNPNTEAFF. CDR3 coding DNA: TGTGCCAGCAGCAACCCGAACACTGAAGCTTTCTTT.